The 19 T cell receptor beta chains reported below all come from one sample, sequenced in a study of T-cell memory formation after mild COVID-19. TCRdb ran MiXCR on the 5' RACE reads and lists one entry per CDR3 protein. The sample lists about 12,000 distinct CDR3 sequences, about 14% seen once, with around half in the top ten. The sample comprised PBMCs or a T cell subset sorted from them (not recorded which). The receptors were gathered from a man younger than 30 who had mild COVID-19 (a few samples of this study predate the infection). Cell type and time point are not known.

This clonotype has only a few counts. CDR3 sequence (DNA): TGTGCCAGCAGCTCTCAAGACAGAAACAATCAGCCCCAGCATTTT. It codes for CASSSQDRNNQPQHF. The chain employs TRBV7-9 and TRBJ1-5; tentative D call: TRBD1 (5 bases). In germline, CDR1 is SEHNR, CDR2 FQNEAQ (reference sequence). V was pared by 4 bases and J by 3 bases, with 13 bases between. CDR3 length: 15 amino acids.

This clonotype was found many times. The V call is TRBV6-1, the J call TRBJ2-1; D unclear. This CDR3 contains 15 residues. Germline V gene data show CDR1 as MNHNS and CDR2 as SASEGT. Trimming shortened V by 4 bases and J by 6 bases, and 16 bases separated the two germline ends. CDR3 sequence: CASSGRRVDINEQFF. CDR3 DNA: TGTGCCAGCAGTGGGCGAAGGGTAGACATCAATGAGCAGTTCTTC.

This clonotype was counted many times. The chain recombines TRBV7-4 with TRBJ2-6; tentative D call: TRBD1 (6 bases). CDR1 and CDR2 from the germline V gene are SGHVT and SQSDAQ. V was pared by 5 bases and J by 1 base, with 24 bases between. There are 20 residues in the CDR3. The CDR3 DNA reads TGTGCCAGCAGCAAAATCCTTGGGGGCGATCTACTTTCTGGGGCCAACGTCCTGACTTTC. Its protein is CASSKILGGDLLSGANVLTF.

This clonotype was recorded at least ten times. The chain is built from TRBV7-3 and TRBJ1-1; D remains unclear. The V end was cut by 6 bases, the J end by 4 bases, with 12 bases between. This CDR3 spans 13 amino acids. Per the germline V gene, CDR1 is SGHTA and CDR2 is FQGTGA. This chain's CDR3 is CASSVGWSTEAFF. As DNA, the CDR3 is TGTGCCAGCAGTGTAGGTTGGAGCACTGAAGCTTTCTTT.

This clonotype was found many times. The rearrangement links TRBV20-1 to TRBJ1-5; possible D gene TRBD1, 6 bases. CDR1 DFQATT and CDR2 SNEGSKA come from the germline V gene (reference sequence). Trimming cost V 6 bases and J 7 bases, with 16 bases left between them. The CDR3 runs 13 residues. CDR3 DNA sequence: TGCAGTGCGTTACAGGGAACTGGACAGCCCCAGCATTTT. It translates to CSALQGTGQPQHF.

This clonotype was detected ten times or more. This chain joins TRBV6-5 and TRBJ1-2; 10 bases align to TRBD1. Trimming cost V 3 bases and J 3 bases; bases outside gene matches: 4. Germline loops: CDR1 MNHEY, CDR2 SVGAGI. The CDR3 has 15 amino acids. In DNA, the CDR3 is TGTGCCAGCAGTTATTGGGGACAGGGGTACTATGGCTACACCTTC. This sequence encodes CASSYWGQGYYGYTF.

V gene TRBV3-1 combines with J gene TRBJ2-1; 8 bases fit TRBD2. This CDR3 contains 17 residues. Germline CDR1 LGHDT, CDR2 YNNKEL (reference sequence). The V segment lost 5 bases and the J segment 3 bases; nucleotides outside the gene matches: 12. The CDR3 sequence: CASSISAGESYYNEQFF. The CDR3 region has the DNA TGTGCCAGCAGCATCTCAGCGGGGGAAAGCTACTACAATGAGCAGTTCTTC.

This clonotype was observed a handful of times. The chain employs TRBV11-2 and TRBJ2-5, with a possible D match to TRBD1 (6 bases). This CDR3 has 14 residues. The germline CDR1 and CDR2 sequences are SGHAT and FQNNGV. Trimming left V 1 base short and J 6 bases short, with 12 bases between. The CDR3 is CASSLGAGAQTQYF. The CDR3 nucleotides read TGTGCCAGCAGCTTAGGGGCAGGGGCGCAGACCCAGTACTTC.

This clonotype has only a few counts. CDR3: CATSRDQGWTSMGEQYV. CDR3 in DNA: TGTGCCACCAGCAGAGATCAAGGTTGGACTAGTATGGGCGAGCAGTACGTC. The rearrangement uses TRBV15 and TRBJ2-7, with 7 positions matching TRBD2. The CDR3 is 17 residues long. Germline V gene sequence: CDR1 LNHNV, CDR2 YYDKDF (reference sequence). With 0 bases clipped from V and 6 bases from J, the junction kept 14 bases outside the gene matches.

This clonotype was seen ten or more times. The rearrangement joins TRBV6-5 to TRBJ2-6; 9 bases agree with TRBD1. The CDR3 covers 17 residues. The germline gives CDR1 MNHEY, CDR2 SVGAGI. Trimming at V came to 5 bases and at J to 0 bases, leaving 5 bases not matched to a gene. This chain's CDR3 is CASSPGQGNSGANVLTF. The CDR3 DNA reads TGTGCCAGCAGTCCGGGACAGGGAAACTCTGGGGCCAACGTCCTGACTTTC.

V is TRBV24-1 and J is TRBJ2-1; D possibly matches TRBD1 or TRBD2 (5 bases each). Germline values: CDR1 KGHDR, CDR2 SFDVKD. Trimming took 9 bases from V and 0 from J, leaving 11 bases between them. This CDR3 has 14 amino acids. CDR3 sequence: CATWGGGSYNEQFF. The DNA for the CDR3 is TGTGCCACCTGGGGCGGAGGCTCCTACAATGAGCAGTTCTTC.

This clonotype has ten or more counts. The rearrangement joins TRBV19 to TRBJ1-6; 7 bases line up with TRBD1. CDR3 size: 14 residues. CDR1 is LNHDA, CDR2 SQIVND, per germline (reference sequence). Germline trimming cut 4 bases from V and 7 bases from J; bases unmatched to any gene: 4. DNA for the CDR3: TGTGCCAGTAGTAGGGACAGCCGGAATTCACCCCTCCACTTT. It encodes CASSRDSRNSPLHF.

This clonotype has at least ten counts. The chain employs TRBV5-1 and TRBJ2-3; possibly TRBD1 for D (5 bases). The ends were cut back, 5 bases at V and 2 bases at J, with 9 bases in the middle. The CDR3 extends over 13 amino acids. Germline values: CDR1 SGHRS, CDR2 YFSETQ. CDR3 DNA: TGCGCCAGCAGGGCAGGGAACACAGATACGCAGTATTTT. Translated, it gives CASRAGNTDTQYF.

At least ten counts were recorded for this clonotype. This chain's CDR3 is CASSLGQMNTEAFF. The DNA for the CDR3 is TGTGCCAGCTCACTCGGACAGATGAACACTGAAGCTTTCTTT. The V and J genes are TRBV18 and TRBJ1-1; maybe TRBD1 (6 bases). The germline V gene has CDR1 KGHSH and CDR2 LQKENI. CDR3 length equals 14 residues. V was cut by 4 bases and J by 0 bases, with 9 bases left in between. Full variable domain (rest looked up from reference TRBV18 and TRBJ1-1): NAGVMQNPRHLVRRRGQEARLRCSPMKGHSHVYWYRQLPEEGLKFMVYLQKENIIDESGMPKERFSAEFPKEGPSILRIQQVVRGDSAAYFCASSLGQMNTEAFFGQGTRLTVV.

This clonotype was detected ten times or more. The chain links TRBV7-3 to TRBJ2-2, with D unclear. In germline, CDR1 is SGHTA, CDR2 FQGTGA. This CDR3 comprises 12 residues. V was shortened by 1 base and J by 6 bases, with 3 bases between the two germline ends. CDR3 protein: CASSLRPGELFF. The CDR3 DNA reads as TGTGCCAGCAGCTTAAGGCCCGGGGAGCTGTTTTTT.

This chain links TRBV7-2 with TRBJ2-3; D is unresolved. The germline gives CDR1 SGHTA, CDR2 FQGNSA. This CDR3 spans 13 amino acids. V lost 5 bases to trimming and J lost 7 bases, with 13 bases between them. CDR3: CASSRSVSNTQYF. In nucleotides, the CDR3 is TGTGCCAGCAGCAGATCCGTTAGTAATACGCAGTATTTT. The variable domain in full, with the rest retrieved from reference TRBV7-2 and TRBJ2-3, is GAGVSQSPSNKVTEKGKDVELRCDPISGHTALYWYRQSLGQGLEFLIYFQGNSAPDKSGLPSDRFSAERTGGSVSTLTIQRTQQEDSAVYLCASSRSVSNTQYFGPGTRLTVL.

This clonotype was found many times. V and J are TRBV4-3 and TRBJ2-7, with D perhaps being TRBD1 or TRBD2 (6 bases each). Between the trimmed V and J ends, which lost 3 bases and 5 bases, there was a span of 14 bases. Germline CDR1 LGHNA, CDR2 YSLEER. This CDR3 region has 14 residues. CDR3 nucleotide sequence: TGCGCCAGCAGCCACCTCGAGGGGGGCCACGAGCAGTACTTC. Translation gives CASSHLEGGHEQYF.

This chain uses TRBV7-2 with TRBJ1-5; TRBD1 is a possible D gene (5 bases). Trimming cost V 5 bases and J 2 bases, with 10 bases left between them. Per germline, CDR1 SGHTA and CDR2 FQGNSA. The CDR3 is 14 amino acids. The CDR3 sequence is CASSLGGGNQPQHF. The CDR3 DNA sequence: TGTGCCAGCAGCCTGGGGGGTGGCAATCAGCCCCAGCATTTT.

The rearrangement joins TRBV18 to TRBJ2-4, with D possibly matching TRBD1 (5 bases). CDR3 length equals 13 residues. V was shortened by 0 bases and J by 6 bases, with 6 bases between the two germline ends. Germline CDR1 KGHSH, CDR2 LQKENI. CDR3 sequence reads: CASSPPGANIQYF. CDR3 nucleotide sequence: TGTGCCAGCTCACCACCAGGGGCAAACATTCAGTACTTC.